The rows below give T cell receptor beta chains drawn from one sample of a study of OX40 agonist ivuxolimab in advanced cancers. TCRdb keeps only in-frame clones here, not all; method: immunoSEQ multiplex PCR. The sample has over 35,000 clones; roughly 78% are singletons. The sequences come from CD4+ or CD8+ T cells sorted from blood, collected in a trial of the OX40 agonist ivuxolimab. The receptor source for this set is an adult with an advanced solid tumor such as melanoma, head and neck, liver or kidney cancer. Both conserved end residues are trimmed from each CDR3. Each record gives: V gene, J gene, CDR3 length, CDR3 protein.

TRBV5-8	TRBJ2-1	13	ASSSRQGRYNEQF
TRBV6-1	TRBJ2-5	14	ASSGSSGGPGGTQY
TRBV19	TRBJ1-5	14	ASSIERGLSNQPQH
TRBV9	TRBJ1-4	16	ASSAVPGQPATNEKLF
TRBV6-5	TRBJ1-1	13	ASSYSRGSGTEAF
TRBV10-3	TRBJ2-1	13	ALKRDRDPHNEQF
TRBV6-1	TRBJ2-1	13	ASSGGPGLYNEQF
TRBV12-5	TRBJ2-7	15	ASGSYTGTSGAYEQY
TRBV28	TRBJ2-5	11	ASSSDNQETQY
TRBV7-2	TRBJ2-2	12	ASSLTQVWGELF
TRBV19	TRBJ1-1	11	ASSILPEAKAF
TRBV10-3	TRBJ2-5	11	ASKVGNQETQY
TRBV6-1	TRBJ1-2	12	ASGGDSLGYGYT
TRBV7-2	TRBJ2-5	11	ASSARSLESQY
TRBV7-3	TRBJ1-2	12	ASSLGVGQHGYT
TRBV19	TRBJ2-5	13	ASSTSSGGAKTQY
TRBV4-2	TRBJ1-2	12	ASSLEAGPLGYT
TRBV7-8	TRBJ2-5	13	ASSFPGQGTGTQY
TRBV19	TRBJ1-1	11	ATSRESGTEAF
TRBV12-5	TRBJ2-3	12	ASGSRTISLAQY
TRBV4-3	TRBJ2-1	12	ASSQEPGWGEQF
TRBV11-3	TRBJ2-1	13	ASSLDGREYNEQF
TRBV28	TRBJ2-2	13	ASSAPGTSTGELF
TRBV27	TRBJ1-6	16	ASSLFAGLSSYNSPLH
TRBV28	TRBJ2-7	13	ASSLDGPSSYEQY
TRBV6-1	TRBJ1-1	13	ASRRDRAPNTEAF
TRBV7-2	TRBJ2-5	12	ASRPSGRGETQY
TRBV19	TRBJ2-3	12	ASSTQGGTDTQY
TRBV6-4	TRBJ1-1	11	ASSDPCQGEAF
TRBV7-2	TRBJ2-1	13	ASSLDGTAYNEQF
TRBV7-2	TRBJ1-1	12	ASSSNWGNTEAF
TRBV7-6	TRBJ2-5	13	ASSLVSGRQETQY
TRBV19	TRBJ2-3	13	ASSMLQGLADTQY
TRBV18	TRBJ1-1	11	ASSPGEGTEAF
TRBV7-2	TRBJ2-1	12	ASSLGQGRNEQF
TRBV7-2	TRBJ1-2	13	ASSPYTAREGGYT
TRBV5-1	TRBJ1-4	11	ASSLGTYEKLF
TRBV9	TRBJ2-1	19	ASSEGFGTSGVISSYNEQF
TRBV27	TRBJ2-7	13	ASSLTSGRVNEQY
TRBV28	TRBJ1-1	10	ASSLRNTEAF
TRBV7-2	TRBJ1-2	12	ASSLDGGNYGYT
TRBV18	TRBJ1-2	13	ASSIRQLDNYGYT
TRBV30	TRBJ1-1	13	AWRKETRGNTEAF
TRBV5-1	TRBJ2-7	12	ASTPGGQVVEQY
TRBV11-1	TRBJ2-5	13	ASSLASYESETQY
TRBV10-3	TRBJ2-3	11	AISVEGTDTQY
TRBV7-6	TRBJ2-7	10	ASSDSSYEQY
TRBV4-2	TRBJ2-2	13	ASSHPGGPPGELF
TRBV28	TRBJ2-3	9	ASLGSDTQY
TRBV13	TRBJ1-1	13	ASSWRNRGYTEAF
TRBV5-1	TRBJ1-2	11	ASSFDGNYGYT
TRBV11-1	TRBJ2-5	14	ASSLQGAGVGETQY
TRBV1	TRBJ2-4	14	TSSIRPGEAKNIQY